The clone carrying this T cell receptor beta chain appeared many times. Its antigen is unknown. The data originate from a study of breast tumors, draining lymph nodes, adjacent tissues. Study-wide results and caveats: The lymph node origin of tumor T cells was framed as consistent with a hypothesis, not demonstrated. Compared with basal-like, luminal-like tumors shared significantly more repertoire with nontumor tissue. Data fit most tumor T cells coming from lymph node, expanding in tumor. Tumor TCR diversity was below lymph nodes but above nontumor tissue.

V gave up 6 bases and J gave up 2 bases, with 24 bases separating them. The CDR3 spans 17 residues. CDR1 and CDR2 from the germline V gene are DFQATT and SNEGSKA (reference sequence). Axillary draining lymph nodes of breast cancer patients supplied the node samples. TCRdb re-called the multiplex PCR reads with MiXCR, one entry per CDR3 protein. The data show 100,000 to 150,000 distinct CDR3 sequences, with approximately 20% seen just once and roughly 3.5% held by the top ten. Specimen: axillary lymph node tissue. This sequence originates from a female donor with breast cancer. Some clones in this sample may be carry-over from other donors' samples. This sequence joins TRBV20-1 and TRBJ2-3; D not certain. CDR3 loop: CSAPYVMAERYTDTQYF. Written as DNA, the CDR3 is TGCAGTGCCCCCTACGTTATGGCGGAGAGGTACACAGATACGCAGTATTTT.